This TCR beta chain was sequenced during a study of identical twins. The sample holds a few counts of this clonotype. At one boundary the junction diverges from the germline segment, which might be a read error. CDR3 length: 14 amino acids. The germline V gene encodes CDR1 LGHNA and CDR2 YNFKEQ. With no exceptions, donors were healthy Caucasians. Each CDR3 protein gets one entry after TCRdb re-called the 5' RACE reads with MiXCR. The sample carries approximately 1.8 million distinct CDR3 sequences, under 35% recorded once. This rearrangement joins TRBV4-2 to TRBJ2-7; D unresolved. This sequence was found in a newborn girl in good health. Sequencing was done on a sample of cord blood. The CDR3 is CASSQVVGPYERYF. Written as DNA, the CDR3 is TGTGCCAGCAGCCAAGTAGTCGGACCCTACGAGCGGTACTTC.